Detailed here is one T cell receptor beta chain. Original methodology: Estimation of nucleated cell counts was performed using reference gene primer amplification. Measured with immunoSEQ multiplex PCR; TCRdb has only the in-frame clones, and not every one. Clone size and the V and J calls come from that table; the DNA yielded D and trimming. Among around 30,000 clones listed, about 80% were seen once. CDR3 length: 14 amino acids. V trimming: 1 base; J trimming: 6 bases; junction bases outside the gene matches: 5. Germline V lookup: CDR1 SGHDN, CDR2 FVKESK. This sample stems from a study of blood T cell repertoires in COVID-19. Study-wide context: Samples came from the United States, Italy and Spain, spanning acute and convalescent COVID-19. The cDNA or gDNA used as material had been derived from T cells, B-cell-depleted T cells, or PBMCs.

This TCR was sampled from a woman aged 80 or older with acute or convalescent COVID-19. This chain joins TRBV14 and TRBJ1-2; TRBD1 agrees at 7 bases. Sequenced material: peripheral blood. The CDR3 loop reads CASSQVAQGNGYTF. Here the CDR3 DNA reads TGTGCCAGCAGCCAAGTTGCACAGGGGAATGGCTACACCTTC. The variable domain in full, with the rest retrieved from reference TRBV14 and TRBJ1-2, is EAGVTQFPSHSVIEKGQTVTLRCDPISGHDNLYWYRRVMGKEIKFLLHFVKESKQDESGMPNNRFLAERTGGTYSTLKVQPAELEDSGVYFCASSQVAQGNGYTFGSGTRLTVV.